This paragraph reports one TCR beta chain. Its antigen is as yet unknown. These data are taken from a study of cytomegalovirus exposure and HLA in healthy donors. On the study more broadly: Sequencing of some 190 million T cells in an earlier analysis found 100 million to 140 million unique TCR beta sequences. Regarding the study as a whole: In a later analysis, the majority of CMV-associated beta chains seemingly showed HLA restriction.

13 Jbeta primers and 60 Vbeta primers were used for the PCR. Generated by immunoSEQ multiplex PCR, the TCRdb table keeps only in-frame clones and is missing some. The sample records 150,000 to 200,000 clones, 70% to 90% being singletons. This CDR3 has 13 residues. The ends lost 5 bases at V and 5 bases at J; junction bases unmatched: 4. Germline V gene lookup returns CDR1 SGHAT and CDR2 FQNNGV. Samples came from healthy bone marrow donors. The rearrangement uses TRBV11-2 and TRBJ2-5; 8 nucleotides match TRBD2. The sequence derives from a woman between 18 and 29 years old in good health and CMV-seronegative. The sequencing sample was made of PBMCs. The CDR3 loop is CASSLSGSETQYF. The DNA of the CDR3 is TGTGCCAGCAGCCTGAGCGGGAGTGAGACCCAGTACTTC.